The T cell receptor beta chain under discussion was sequenced for a study of T cells in localized non-small cell lung cancer. Repertoires were generated with immunoSEQ multiplex PCR, while TCRdb's copy carries only in-frame clones and drops some. This table holds more than 45,000 clones, about 72% found once. Turning to this clone: Its cognate antigen is unknown.

Whole-study findings and limits: There were a median around 57 of the top 100 tumor clones appearing in adjacent lung. Uninvolved adjacent lung showed higher T cell clonality than tumor. Elevated blood T cell density was associated with longer overall survival.

The material was peripheral blood, obtained before any cancer treatment. The sequence was obtained from a man between 35 and 75 years old with stage I squamous cell lung carcinoma.

CDR3 in amino acids: CASSLDRAGSPLHF. The CDR3 nucleotides read TGTGCCAGCAGCCTCGACAGGGCTGGTTCACCCCTCCACTTT. The rearrangement links TRBV7-9 to TRBJ1-6; 7 positions agree with TRBD1. The germline gives CDR1 SEHNR, CDR2 FQNEAQ (reference sequence). This CDR3 has 14 amino acids. V shed 5 bases, J shed 9 bases, and the junction held 7 bases outside the gene matches.